The subject of this entry is one T cell receptor (beta chain). This specimen belongs to a study of blood T cells in healthy people across ages. Through a sample-barcoded 5' primer and a J-beta primer mix, a second PCR was run for roughly 6 to 12 cycles. One entry per CDR3 protein results from TCRdb running MiXCR on the 5' RACE reads. The sample consists of 870,000 or so distinct CDR3 sequences, 29% of them appearing once. The sequence derives from a woman over 75 in good health. Sequenced: blood.

Here the CDR3 DNA reads TGTGCCAGCAATGGCGGGAATAGCAATCAGCCCCAGCATTTT. It codes for CASNGGNSNQPQHF. The chain is built from TRBV2 and TRBJ1-5; D is unresolved. Trimming took off 7 bases at V and 0 bases at J, with 10 bases between the two ends. From germline, CDR1 is SNHLY and CDR2 FYNNEI. The CDR3 runs 14 residues.